This is a list of T cell receptor beta chains from one sample in a study of T cell responses to AZD1222 COVID-19 vaccine. Some clones are missing from TCRdb's copy, which holds only in-frame ones; the method was immunoSEQ multiplex PCR. The sample has around 100,000 clones, roughly 88% seen once; the top ten hold under 5.5%. The sample consisted of peripheral blood, taken on day 0 of AZD1222 vaccination. These receptors were collected from an adult in good health. Each CDR3 is given with its conserved first and last residue.

v_gene	j_gene	CDR3aa
TRBV16	TRBJ1-3	CASSQSSGNTIYF
TRBV10-3	TRBJ1-5	CAISESQGNWQPQHF
TRBV6-2/TRBV6-3	TRBJ1-5	CASSYAAENQPQHF
TRBV30	TRBJ1-1	CAWSVLGQGARAFF
TRBV27	TRBJ2-3	CASSLSPDGPESPPDTQYF
TRBV7-3	TRBJ1-1	CASSFNLGTEAFF
TRBV5-1	TRBJ1-1	CASSPTGQSNTEAFF
TRBV6-5	TRBJ1-6	CASSSQGNNSPLHF
TRBV4-3	TRBJ1-6	CASSQWTANSPLHF
TRBV6-6	TRBJ1-1	CASSFSNGQGKAEAFF
TRBV27	TRBJ2-2	CASSQFSGELFF
TRBV4-1	TRBJ2-1	CASSQASGTAAVNEQFF
TRBV6-2/TRBV6-3	TRBJ1-2	CASSYGGQYGYTF
TRBV19	TRBJ1-1	CASSPLRDFNTEAFF
TRBV3-1/TRBV3-2	TRBJ1-5	CASSQDRSRQPQHF
TRBV30	TRBJ1-6	CAWSVDRQLHF
TRBV6-1	TRBJ1-1	CASSDVFGATWNTEAFF
TRBV7-3	TRBJ1-2	CASSFPGGYGYTF
TRBV7-9	TRBJ2-1	CASRLAGGDEQFF
TRBV3-1/TRBV3-2	TRBJ1-2	CASSQGIFMGLDYGYTF
TRBV28	TRBJ1-2	CASSTGGYGYTF
TRBV6-2/TRBV6-3	TRBJ2-6	CASSLRGGSGANVLTF
TRBV7-2	TRBJ1-5	CASAVQSLGNQPQHF
TRBV5-1	TRBJ1-1	CASSWGVGNTEAFF
TRBV28	TRBJ1-3	CASSYNSGNTIYF
TRBV21-1	TRBJ2-5	CASSPGSGGSQETQYF
TRBV7-2	TRBJ2-1	CASSLPLNDEQFF
TRBV6-1	TRBJ2-1	CASSEGMGAHNEQFF
TRBV30	TRBJ2-2	CAWSVQGRETGELFF
TRBV30	TRBJ1-2	CAWSVGLTTGGYGYTF
TRBV6-5	TRBJ2-1	CASSLAGGYEQFF
TRBV7-9	TRBJ2-3	CASSPFSGGGTDTQYF
TRBV6-5	TRBJ2-7	CASSYSRGYEQYF
TRBV21-1	TRBJ1-4	CASNQTGGEINEKLFF
TRBV4-1	TRBJ2-3	CASSQARPPDTQYF
TRBV2	TRBJ1-2	CASPTVAYGYTF
TRBV4-2	TRBJ2-1	CASSPRDRVNEQFF
TRBV6-5	TRBJ1-2	CASSYRTGYSYGYTF
TRBV5-6	TRBJ2-5	CASSRKDGTQYF
TRBV10-1	TRBJ2-7	CASKLKQGDEQYF
TRBV9	TRBJ1-6	CASSSRTGWNSPLHF
TRBV5-6	TRBJ1-4	CASSLGGATNEKLFF
TRBV28	TRBJ1-2	CASSLPNYGYTF
TRBV6-1	TRBJ1-5	CASSGGTPDSNQPQHF
TRBV6-5	TRBJ1-1	CASSGGWRAEAFF
TRBV5-1	TRBJ1-1	CASSLGGFGRSLAKAFF
TRBV5-1	TRBJ2-5	CASSLTPSGGSQETQYF
TRBV28	TRBJ1-1	CASSPGWVSEAFF
TRBV29-1	TRBJ2-1	CSVDGGSYNEQFF
TRBV7-7	TRBJ1-1	CASSLSQNTEAFF
TRBV24-1	TRBJ1-2	CATSDPSFHLAF
TRBV5-1	TRBJ2-1	CASSLGSTGTGPHEQFF
TRBV21-1	TRBJ1-1	CASRTVGNTEAFF
TRBV4-3	TRBJ2-7	CASSQARDRAYEQYF
TRBV5-1	TRBJ2-7	CASSLQGGNFEQYF
TRBV3-1/TRBV3-2	TRBJ2-7	CASSLGVERLSSYEQYF
TRBV27	TRBJ1-2	CASSLSSSRGYGYTF
TRBV5-7	TRBJ2-2	CASSFIPGQVSGELFF
TRBV19	TRBJ1-2	CATSGTGDGYTF
TRBV11-2	TRBJ2-7	CASSLVGFGEQYF